Listed here is a single T cell receptor beta chain. These data come from a study of preoperative IRX-2 immunotherapy in early breast cancer. Treatment specified: preoperative locoregional IRX-2 cytokine immunotherapy. This phase Ib study tested locoregional IRX-2 cytokine immunotherapy given before surgery. Only in-frame clones appear in the TCRdb table, and some are missing; sequencing was by immunoSEQ multiplex PCR. Of about 43,000 clones in the sample, approximately 94% were seen once. This clonotype was obtained from a human donor with breast cancer. The sample was tumor tissue, taken after IRX-2 immunotherapy.

DNA for the CDR3: TGCGCCAGCAGCAGCGGGGGACACACAGATACGCAGTATTTT. Its translation: CASSSGGHTDTQYF. The chain links TRBV5-1 to TRBJ2-3, with 8 bases identical to TRBD2. This CDR3 has 14 residues. CDR1 is SGHRS and CDR2 is YFSETQ in the germline V gene. Trimming cost V 4 bases and J 2 bases; bases outside gene matches: 3. Variable domain in full (rest from reference TRBV5-1 and TRBJ2-3): KAGVTQTPRYLIKTRGQQVTLSCSPISGHRSVSWYQQTPGQGLQFLFEYFSETQRNKGNFPGRFSGRQFSNSRSEMNVSTLELGDSALYLCASSSGGHTDTQYFGPGTRLTVL.